This T cell receptor beta chain was retrieved from a study of identical twins. TCRdb passed the 5' RACE reads through MiXCR, listing each CDR3 protein once. The data show some 500,000 distinct CDR3 sequences, approximately 15% seen once. This clonotype was seen a few times. The same sample was also used in a study of yellow fever vaccine responses in identical twins. This second study says: On the reported evidence, twins' vaccine T cell responses seemed partly convergent and partly personalized.

What was sequenced was CD4+ T cells sorted from blood. The TCR originated in a woman aged 18-29 years in good health.

The CDR3 region is CASSPYTPGGYTF. CDR3 DNA sequence: TGTGCCAGCAGTCCCTATACCCCAGGGGGCTACACCTTC. V gene TRBV12-3 or TRBV12-4 combines with J gene TRBJ1-2, with D perhaps matching TRBD1 (5 bases). Between the trimmed V and J ends, which lost 5 bases and 8 bases, there was a span of 15 bases. The CDR3 length is 13 residues.